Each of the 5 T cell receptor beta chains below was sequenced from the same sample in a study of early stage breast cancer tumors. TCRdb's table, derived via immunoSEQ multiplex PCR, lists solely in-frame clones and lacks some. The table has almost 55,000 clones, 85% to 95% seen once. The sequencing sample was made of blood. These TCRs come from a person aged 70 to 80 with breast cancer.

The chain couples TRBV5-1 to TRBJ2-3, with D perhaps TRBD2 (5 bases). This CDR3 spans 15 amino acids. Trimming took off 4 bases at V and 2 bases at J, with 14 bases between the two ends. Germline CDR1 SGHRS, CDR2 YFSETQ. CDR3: CASSQDWINTDTQYF. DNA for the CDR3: TGCGCCAGCAGCCAGGACTGGATCAACACAGATACGCAGTATTTT.

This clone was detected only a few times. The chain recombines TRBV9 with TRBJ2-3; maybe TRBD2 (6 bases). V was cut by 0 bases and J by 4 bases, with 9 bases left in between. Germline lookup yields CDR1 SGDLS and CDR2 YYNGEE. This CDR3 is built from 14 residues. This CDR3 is CASSVEPGADTQYF. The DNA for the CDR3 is TGTGCCAGCAGCGTAGAACCGGGGGCAGATACGCAGTATTTT.

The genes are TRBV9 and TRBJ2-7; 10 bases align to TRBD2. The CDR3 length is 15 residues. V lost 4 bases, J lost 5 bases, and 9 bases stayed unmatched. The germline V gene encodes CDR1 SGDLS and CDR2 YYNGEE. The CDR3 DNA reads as TGTGCCAGCAGCCCCCCTAGCGGGAGAACGGACGAGCAGTACTTC. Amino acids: CASSPPSGRTDEQYF. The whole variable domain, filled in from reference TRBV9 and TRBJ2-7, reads DSGVTQTPKHLITATGQRVTLRCSPRSGDLSVYWYQQSLDQGLQFLIQYYNGEERAKGNILERFSAQQFPDLHSELNLSSLELGDSALYFCASSPPSGRTDEQYFGPGTRLTVT.

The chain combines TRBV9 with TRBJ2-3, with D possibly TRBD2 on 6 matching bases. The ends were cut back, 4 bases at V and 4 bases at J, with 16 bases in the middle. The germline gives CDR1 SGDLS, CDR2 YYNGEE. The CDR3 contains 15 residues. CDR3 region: CASSSSGYPADTQYF. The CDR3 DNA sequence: TGTGCCAGCAGCTCCAGCGGGTATCCAGCAGATACGCAGTATTTT.

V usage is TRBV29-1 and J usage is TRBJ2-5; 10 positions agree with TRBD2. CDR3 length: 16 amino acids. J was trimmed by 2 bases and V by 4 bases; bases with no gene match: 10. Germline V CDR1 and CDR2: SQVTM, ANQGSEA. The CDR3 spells CSVGGLAGGLQETQYF. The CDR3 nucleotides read TGCAGCGTTGGGGGGTTAGCGGGGGGACTGCAAGAGACCCAGTACTTC.